Included here is one T cell receptor (beta chain) sequence, with context. Antigen specificity is unknown. This entry belongs to a study of shared clonotypes between healthy human individuals. Methods used by the authors: From ImmunoSEQ came sequences covering only the junction and carrying no quality scores, so filtering differed. Using immunoSEQ multiplex PCR, the repertoire was profiled, and TCRdb retains in-frame clones only, with some absent. That table supplies the V and J calls and clone size; D and trimming were determined from the DNA. The sample has about 2.4 million clones, 85% to 95% seen once; the top ten hold 0.14%. A CD45RA-negative memory subset and a CD45RA+ naive subset were separated from the CD4+ cells. Findings of the study overall: What naive subsets generally showed was a larger estimated richness than memory subsets showed. Few donors restricted represented genetic and exposure-history diversity.

Trimming shortened V by 2 bases and J by 8 bases, and 18 bases separated the two germline ends. CDR3 size: 15 residues. Per germline, CDR1 SGHTA and CDR2 FQGTGA. The origin of this receptor is a man between 18 and 35 years old in good health. Sequences were obtained from naive CD4+ T cells sorted from blood. Described subset: CD45RA+ positively selected. The chain has TRBV7-3 and TRBJ1-1; D not certain. For the CDR3, the DNA is TGTGCCAGCAGCTTAGTCGGAGGGCCGCTTCGCGAAGCTTTCTTT. Translating it yields CASSLVGGPLREAFF.